Listed here is a single T cell receptor (beta chain). This clone was detected once. Its antigen is currently not known. Base qualities were left out, and no much larger clone turns up one base away. The sample comes from a study of shared clonotypes between healthy human individuals (TCRdb year 2020). About the investigation overall: The cohort included three men and two women between 18 and 49 years of age. Blood TCR repertoires of several healthy adults were deeply sequenced to estimate repertoire size and the extent of clonotype sharing between individuals. Libraries were prepared and TCR repertoires were sequenced by different laboratories using diverse techniques, in order to increase sequencing depth and limit assay-specific biases. For each donor, CD4 naive and CD4 memory were each run on three plates, CD8 naive on two plates, and CD8 memory on one plate. Per donor, leukapheresis produced somewhere between about 0.94 and 9 billion PBMCs. The paper as a whole reports these results and caveats: Pairwise subsampling led to the expectation that sequencing depth would affect the degree of clonotype sharing among donors. Because the study included a small number of donors, the genetic and exposure-history diversity represented was limited. Sampling was limited to blood, and TCR repertoires in tissue likely differ from TCR repertoires in blood. Across a few donors, about 5% of naive CD4, around 3.5% of naive CD8, around 2.1% of memory CD4, and 0.3% to 0.45% of memory CD8 clonotypes were shared. Estimated clonotype richness was generally larger for naive than for memory subsets. Compared with non-shared clonotypes, clonotypes shared by all four sorted-subset donors had higher generation probabilities. Incomplete sequencing was indicated by rarefaction of sorted-subset datasets, despite the large sequencing depth.

The donors were healthy, HIV-negative adults who had no recently reported acute infections or vaccinations. Every donor was a Caucasian adult living in Nashville, Tennessee, USA. CD4+ T cells were enriched by magnetic negative selection; naive cells were then positively selected on CD45RA, and the negative fraction formed the memory subset. After blood collection by leukapheresis, PBMCs were isolated using Ficoll-Histopaque density gradient centrifugation and then cryopreserved in the vapor phase of liquid nitrogen. Analytical flow cytometry was used to check the purity and quantity of each magnetically sorted T cell population. Genomic DNA was isolated from every sorted fraction and measured by UV absorbance on a Nanodrop 2000c. Using the deep immunoSEQ assay, multiplex PCR amplified TCR CDR3 regions from genomic DNA. Extracted genomic DNA from each cell subset was distributed evenly across all wells of several immunoSEQ 96-well plates, and each plate was treated as a replicate. For sorted subsets, about 0.2 ug genomic DNA, equal to tens of thousands of T cell genomes, was loaded into each replicate PCR. The purified libraries were quantified using a Qubit 3.0 fluorometer, sized with a Bioanalyzer 2100, and then quantified again using the KAPA Library Quantification kit. A separate single-read 150-cycle Illumina NextSeq 550 flow cell was used to sequence each immunoSEQ 96-well plate. Regarding the original processing steps: The immunoSEQ output contained only junctional sequences without quality scores, so filtering could not match that applied to full-length reads. Sequences were annotated with PyIR, a Python wrapper for IgBLAST v1.9, and V/J genes and CDR3 were assigned using IMGT germline references. Any read was removed if the V/J assignment was weak (E-value above 1e-6), the CDR3 was missing, or the read contained stop codons, out-of-frame junctions, or ambiguous translated residues. V3J clonotypes were defined as sequences sharing an identical inferred V gene, J gene, and CDR3 amino acid sequence. Percentage overlap between repertoires was computed as shared unique clonotypes divided by the size of the smaller repertoire. Richness of each repertoire was evaluated using RTK rarefaction, the Chao1 estimator, and Recon v2.1 estimates of unobserved clonotypes. OLGA was used to compute generation probabilities for all TCRbeta clonotypes that the gDNA method yielded from several donors. TCRdb stores this immuneACCESS table with in-frame sequences only. Part of the clones is absent; in the studies checked, under half of the shortfall reflects unresolved V genes, and no reason is known for the rest. V, J and clone size reflect that table, while D and trimming were determined from the DNA. In all, the sample holds roughly 1 million clones, and more than 75% of those were seen once. The ten largest make up under 0.6% of the sample.

Reading from cysteine to phenylalanine, the CDR3 counts 16 amino acids. The retained sequence is limited to the CDR3, 48 bases, with the frame set at the first base. A distance of 9 bases separates the germline ends of V and J, which lose 0 bases and 0 bases respectively. Taken from the germline V gene, the CDR1 and CDR2 loops are SGHRS and YFSETQ. This receptor chain uses TRBV5-1 and TRBJ2-2, with the D segment identity uncertain. This TCR derives from a man younger than 30 in good health. Some clones in this sample may be carry-over from other donors' samples. The sample taken for sequencing was memory CD4+ T cells from PBMCs. The cell subset or site label of this sample denotes: CD45RA-negative fraction. The DNA is as follows: TGCGCCAGCAGCTTGGGTACAGCAGCGAACACCGGGGAGCTGTTTTTT. It specifies CASSLGTAANTGELFF.